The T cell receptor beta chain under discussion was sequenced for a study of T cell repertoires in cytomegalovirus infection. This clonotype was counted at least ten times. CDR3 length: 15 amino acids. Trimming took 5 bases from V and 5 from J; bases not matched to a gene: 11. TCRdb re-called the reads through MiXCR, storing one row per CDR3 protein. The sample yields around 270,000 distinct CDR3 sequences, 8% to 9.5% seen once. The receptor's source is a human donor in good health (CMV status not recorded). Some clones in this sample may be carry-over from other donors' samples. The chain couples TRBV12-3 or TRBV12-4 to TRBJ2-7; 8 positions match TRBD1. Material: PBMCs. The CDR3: CASSPPDRERHEQYF. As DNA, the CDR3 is TGTGCCAGCAGTCCCCCGGACAGGGAACGTCACGAGCAGTACTTC.